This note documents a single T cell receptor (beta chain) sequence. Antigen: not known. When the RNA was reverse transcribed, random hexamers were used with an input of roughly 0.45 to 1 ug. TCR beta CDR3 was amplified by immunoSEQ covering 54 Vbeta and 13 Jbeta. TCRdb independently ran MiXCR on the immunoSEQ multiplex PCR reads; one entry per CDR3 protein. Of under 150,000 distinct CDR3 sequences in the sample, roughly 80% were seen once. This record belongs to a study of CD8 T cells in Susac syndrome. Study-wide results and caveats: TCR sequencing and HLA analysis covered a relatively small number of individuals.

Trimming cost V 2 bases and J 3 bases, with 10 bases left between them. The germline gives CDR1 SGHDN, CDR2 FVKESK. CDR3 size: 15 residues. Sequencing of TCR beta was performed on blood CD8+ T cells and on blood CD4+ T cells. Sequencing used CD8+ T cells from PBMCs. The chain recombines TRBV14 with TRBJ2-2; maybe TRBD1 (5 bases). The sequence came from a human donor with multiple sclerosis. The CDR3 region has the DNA TGTGCCAGCAGCCAATTAGACAGTCACACCGGGGAGCTGTTTTTT. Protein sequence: CASSQLDSHTGELFF.